Following are 29 T cell receptor beta chains from one sample sequenced in a study of T cell repertoires in cytomegalovirus infection (dated by TCRdb to the late 2010s). What these receptors recognize is not known. The label giving this sample's treatment or condition can be read as: in vitro stimulation with specific CMV peptide epitopes to enrich CMV-specific T cells. Sequencing used an Illumina HiSeq 1500. TCRdb reworked the public reads: Q25 trimming with fastp, MiXCR clone assembly, productive beta chains retained. Records with the same CDR3 protein are collapsed into one entry carrying the most frequent genes and DNA. In this sample the table shows approximately 590,000 distinct CDR3 sequences, about 39% of which occur a single time. The ten largest clones add up to 48% of the sample. The starting material was cultured PBMCs, obtained from culture after CMV antigen stimulation. Receptors were obtained from a human donor in good health (CMV status not recorded). Some clones in this sample may be carry-over from other donors' samples.

This clonotype came up a few times. The V and J genes are TRBV12-3 or TRBV12-4 and TRBJ1-2; 9 bases agree with TRBD1. The CDR3 is 14 amino acids. Trimming removed 6 bases from V and 6 bases from J; junction bases left unmatched: 8. CDR3: CASRRTGESDGYTF. In DNA form, the CDR3 reads TGTGCCAGCAGACGGACAGGGGAGTCGGATGGCTACACCTTC.

This clonotype turned up a few times. The chain has TRBV7-9 and TRBJ1-6; D gene unclear. Trimming cost V 6 bases and J 5 bases, with 11 bases left between them. The CDR3 consists of 14 residues. CDR1 and CDR2 (germline): SEHNR, FQNEAQ (reference sequence). CDR3 bases: TGTGCCAGCAGTCGAAGCGGCGATAATTCACCCCTCCACTTT. This codes for CASSRSGDNSPLHF.

In its sample, this clonotype was seen a few times. This sequence joins TRBV20-1 and TRBJ2-3, with TRBD2 matching over 10 bases. CDR3 length: 18 residues. Trimming cost V 0 bases and J 4 bases; bases outside gene matches: 13. CDR1 DFQATT and CDR2 SNEGSKA come from the germline V gene (reference sequence). The CDR3 sequence: CSARDPGSSGGGSDTQYF. The DNA for the CDR3 is TGCAGTGCTAGAGATCCTGGTTCCAGCGGGGGGGGCTCAGATACGCAGTATTTT.

This sequence joins TRBV7-8 and TRBJ2-1; D is uncertain. The CDR3 runs 13 residues. Germline CDR1 is SGHVS and CDR2 is FQNEAQ. Trimming removed 5 bases at V and 6 bases at J, with 11 bases between. This CDR3 is CASSPILINEQFF. The CDR3 nucleotides read TGTGCCAGCAGCCCCATCCTTATCAATGAGCAGTTCTTC.

This clonotype was counted ten times or more. The gene calls are TRBV7-2 and TRBJ1-2; D is possibly TRBD1 (5 bases). The CDR3 loop spans 14 amino acids. Trimming left V 0 bases short and J 3 bases short, with 8 bases between. Germline CDR1 is SGHTA and CDR2 is FQGNSA. The CDR3 loop reads CASSLARGDYGYTF. The CDR3 DNA follows: TGTGCCAGCAGCTTAGCGAGGGGCGACTATGGCTACACCTTC.

The chain combines TRBV6-1 with TRBJ1-5, with D tentatively TRBD1 (5 bases). The germline gives CDR1 MNHNS, CDR2 SASEGT. This CDR3 is built from 15 residues. Trimming took 7 bases from V and 2 from J, leaving 15 bases between them. The CDR3 sequence: CASNLRTNGNQPQHF. The CDR3 nucleotides are TGTGCCAGCAATTTACGGACAAATGGCAATCAGCCCCAGCATTTT.

V is TRBV7-8 and J is TRBJ2-7; D not certain. V lost 3 bases, J lost 7 bases, and 10 bases lay in between. CDR3 length: 12 amino acids. Germline CDR1 is SGHVS and CDR2 is FQNEAQ. The DNA of the CDR3 is TGTGCCAGCAGCTTGACTTTTGAAGAGCAGTACTTC. It is translated as CASSLTFEEQYF. Complete variable domain (other parts from reference TRBV7-8 and TRBJ2-7): GAGVSQSPRYKVAKRGQDVALRCDPISGHVSLFWYQQALGQGPEFLTYFQNEAQLDKSGLPSDRFFAERPEGSVSTLKIQRTQQEDSAVYLCASSLTFEEQYFGPGTRLTVT.

This sequence joins TRBV2 and TRBJ2-7; D possibly uses TRBD1 or TRBD2 (5 bases each). CDR1 and CDR2 from the germline V gene are SNHLY and FYNNEI. CDR3 length equals 13 residues. Deletions cut 4 bases from V and 6 bases from J, with 13 bases between. CDR3 in amino acids: CASSVLWDREQYF. The CDR3 DNA follows: TGTGCCAGCAGTGTACTTTGGGACCGCGAGCAGTACTTC.

The CDR3 DNA reads as TGTGCCAGCAGCTTAGGAGCCCCGGAAACAGATACGCAGTATTTT. Residues: CASSLGAPETDTQYF. V gene TRBV11-2 combines with J gene TRBJ2-3; D gene ambiguous. Germline CDR1 SGHAT, CDR2 FQNNGV. This CDR3 is 15 amino acids long. Trimming removed 1 base from V and 3 bases from J, with 11 bases in between.

The J gene is TRBJ1-5, the V gene TRBV10-3; D is possibly TRBD1 (5 bases). V shed 6 bases and J shed 0 bases, with 12 bases lying between them. The CDR3 consists of 15 residues. Germline V CDR1 and CDR2: ENHRY, SYGVKD. CDR3 loop: CAISPGEYSNQPQHF. CDR3 coding DNA: TGTGCCATCAGCCCGGGGGAATATAGCAATCAGCCCCAGCATTTT.

This clonotype has just a few counts. V is TRBV7-8 and J is TRBJ2-7, with 12 bases identical to TRBD1. There are 15 residues in the CDR3. Germline CDR1 is SGHVS and CDR2 is FQNEAQ. With 6 bases clipped from V and 2 bases from J, the junction kept 5 bases outside the gene matches. The CDR3 DNA reads TGTGCCAGCAGGCTGGGACAGGGGGCTGCCTACGAGCAGTACTTC. Amino acid sequence: CASRLGQGAAYEQYF.

The chain recombines TRBV12-3 or TRBV12-4 with TRBJ1-3; D perhaps matches TRBD1 (6 bases). The CDR3 spans 17 residues. The V gene lost 0 bases and the J gene lost 4 bases, with 16 bases spanning the gap. Here the CDR3 reads CASSLAHRALRGNTIYF. The CDR3 DNA is TGTGCCAGCAGTTTAGCGCACAGGGCCCTGCGAGGAAACACCATATATTTT.

J is TRBJ2-7 and V is TRBV12-3 or TRBV12-4; D call uncertain. V was cut by 1 base and J by 3 bases, with 7 bases left in between. This CDR3 comprises 13 residues. The CDR3 reads CASSLGINYEQYF. CDR3 nucleotide sequence: TGTGCCAGCAGTTTAGGGATAAACTACGAGCAGTACTTC.

CDR3 amino acids: CASSQQRPPQETQYF. The CDR3 nucleotides are TGTGCCAGCAGTCAACAACGGCCTCCCCAAGAGACCCAGTACTTC. The V call is TRBV7-4, the J call TRBJ2-5; D unclear. The V gene lost 6 bases and the J gene lost 1 base, with 15 bases spanning the gap. Per the germline V gene, CDR1 is SGHVT and CDR2 is SQSDAQ. CDR3 length: 15 residues.

The CDR3, as DNA: TGTGCCAGCAGCTTATATGCTGGGAAGAACACTGAAGCTTTCTTT. Its protein is CASSLYAGKNTEAFF. This chain joins TRBV7-8 and TRBJ1-1; unclear D gene. Per the germline V gene, CDR1 is SGHVS and CDR2 is FQNEAQ. The ends were cut back, 2 bases at V and 1 base at J, with 11 bases in the middle. This CDR3 is 15 amino acids long.

The chain couples TRBV29-1 to TRBJ1-1, with 7 bases that match TRBD1. Germline V CDR1 and CDR2: SQVTM, ANQGSEA. This CDR3 comprises 11 residues. J was trimmed by 7 bases and V by 7 bases; bases with no gene match: 6. The DNA for the CDR3 is TGCAGCGCCGGACAGGTGGGTGAAGCTTTCTTT. It is translated as CSAGQVGEAFF.

The chain carries TRBV7-2 and TRBJ2-2; D ambiguous. With 2 bases removed from V and 6 bases from J, the gap between germline ends came to 13 bases. Germline V gives CDR1 SGHTA, CDR2 FQGNSA. The CDR3 loop spans 15 amino acids. CDR3 loop: CASSLNPAAPGELFF. The DNA for the CDR3 is TGTGCCAGCAGCTTAAATCCAGCAGCCCCCGGGGAGCTGTTTTTT.

V is TRBV9 and J is TRBJ2-1; unclear D gene. Looked up from germline, CDR1 is SGDLS and CDR2 is YYNGEE. CDR3 size: 15 residues. V gave up 0 bases and J gave up 7 bases, with 14 bases separating them. Here the CDR3 DNA reads TGTGCCAGCAGCGTAGGAGGAACTGCGGTAAATGAGCAGTTCTTC. Its protein is CASSVGGTAVNEQFF. The complete variable domain, with remaining parts taken from reference TRBV9 and TRBJ2-1, reads DSGVTQTPKHLITATGQRVTLRCSPRSGDLSVYWYQQSLDQGLQFLIQYYNGEERAKGNILERFSAQQFPDLHSELNLSSLELGDSALYFCASSVGGTAVNEQFFGPGTRLTVL.

This clonotype was observed a handful of times. The chain uses TRBV2 and TRBJ2-1; D might be TRBD2 (5 bases). CDR1 is SNHLY and CDR2 is FYNNEI in the germline V gene. V gave up 7 bases and J gave up 1 base, with 11 bases separating them. There are 14 residues in the CDR3. The CDR3 nucleotides are TGTGCCAGCAATTTCGGAGGTTCCTACAATGAGCAGTTCTTC. It is translated as CASNFGGSYNEQFF.

The chain uses TRBV4-1 and TRBJ2-7; 10 nucleotides match TRBD2. Trimming removed 1 base from V and 3 bases from J; junction bases left unmatched: 6. This CDR3 spans 16 amino acids. The germline V gene encodes CDR1 MGHRA and CDR2 YSYEKL. CDR3 nucleotide sequence: TGCGCCAGCAGCCAAGGACCTAGCGGGGGCCTCTACGAGCAGTACTTC. It yields the protein CASSQGPSGGLYEQYF.

This clonotype has only a few counts. The gene calls are TRBV25-1 and TRBJ1-6; D is perhaps TRBD1 (5 bases). Trimming left V 3 bases short and J 5 bases short, with 17 bases between. Looked up from germline, CDR1 is MGHDK and CDR2 is SYGVNS. The CDR3 spans 17 residues. In DNA form, the CDR3 reads TGTGCCAGCAGTGAGTTTTTTGCGACAGCAGATAATTCACCCCTCCACTTT. It specifies CASSEFFATADNSPLHF. Full variable domain (outside the CDR3, taken from reference TRBV25-1 and TRBJ1-6): EADIYQTPRYLVIGTGKKITLECSQTMGHDKMYWYQQDPGMELHLIHYSYGVNSTEKGDLSSESTVSRIRTEHFPLTLESARPSHTSQYLCASSEFFATADNSPLHFGNGTRLTVT.

The genes are TRBV7-9 and TRBJ2-5; tentative D call: TRBD2 (5 bases). The V and J ends lost 2 bases and 4 bases respectively, with 11 bases between them. The CDR3 covers 14 residues. Germline V gene lookup returns CDR1 SEHNR and CDR2 FQNEAQ (reference sequence). The chain's CDR3 is CASSLTGFRETQYF. CDR3 in DNA: TGTGCCAGCAGCTTAACGGGATTTCGAGAGACCCAGTACTTC.

V is TRBV7-9 and J is TRBJ1-4; D is possibly TRBD1 (6 bases). The germline V and J ends were trimmed by 4 bases and 8 bases, with 14 bases remaining between them. Germline CDR1 and CDR2: SEHNR and FQNEAQ (reference sequence). This CDR3 comprises 14 residues. The CDR3 loop reads CASSSPGEKEKLFF. CDR3 coding DNA: TGTGCCAGCAGCTCCCCAGGGGAAAAGGAAAAACTGTTTTTT.

This clonotype occurred a few times. V and J are TRBV7-2 and TRBJ2-5; 8 nucleotides match TRBD2. The CDR3 has 16 residues. The V gene end was trimmed by 4 bases and the J gene end by 1 base; junction bases not matched to a gene: 8. Per germline, CDR1 SGHTA and CDR2 FQGNSA. CDR3 loop: CASSSKTSAFQETQYF. The CDR3 bases are TGTGCCAGCAGCTCCAAGACTAGCGCATTCCAAGAGACCCAGTACTTC.

The chain recombines TRBV6-2 or TRBV6-3 with TRBJ2-3; 14 bases agree with TRBD2. Germline V gene lookup returns CDR1 MNHEY and CDR2 SVGEGT. With V trimmed by 6 bases and J by 5 bases, 4 bases remained unmatched. The CDR3 contains 15 residues. For the CDR3, the DNA is TGTGCCAGCAGCCCGGGACTAGCGGGAGTAGATACGCAGTATTTT. This gives the protein CASSPGLAGVDTQYF.

The genes are TRBV6-1 and TRBJ2-5; 7 positions agree with TRBD1. V lost 10 bases and J lost 1; bases outside the gene matches: 6. The CDR3 spans 13 residues. CDR1 MNHNS and CDR2 SASEGT come from the germline V gene. CDR3 DNA: TGTGCCACAGTGACAGGGATCCAAGAGACCCAGTACTTC. Translated: CATVTGIQETQYF.

Here the CDR3 DNA reads TGTGCCAGCAGCCCCCGCAGGGATGCAGATACGCAGTATTTT. Its translation: CASSPRRDADTQYF. The chain employs TRBV7-2 and TRBJ2-3; tentative D call: TRBD1 (5 bases). Germline loops: CDR1 SGHTA, CDR2 FQGNSA. The length of the CDR3 is 14 residues. V lost 5 bases to trimming and J lost 4 bases, with 13 bases between them.

The chain links TRBV20-1 to TRBJ2-3; 7 bases line up with TRBD2. Germline trimming cut 5 bases from V and 4 bases from J; bases unmatched to any gene: 12. CDR1 and CDR2 (germline): DFQATT, SNEGSKA (reference sequence). The CDR3 totals 15 residues. CDR3: CSAQITRLASDTQYF. CDR3 DNA: TGCAGTGCTCAAATCACTCGACTAGCATCAGATACGCAGTATTTT.

The gene calls are TRBV6-8 and TRBJ2-7; D gene unclear. The CDR3 contains 13 residues. Looked up from germline, CDR1 is MNHGY and CDR2 is SAAAGT. V was clipped by 7 bases and J by 1 base, with 11 bases between them. The CDR3 bases are TGTGCCAGCATCCTCGGCCGTTCCTACGAGCAGTACTTC. Protein: CASILGRSYEQYF.